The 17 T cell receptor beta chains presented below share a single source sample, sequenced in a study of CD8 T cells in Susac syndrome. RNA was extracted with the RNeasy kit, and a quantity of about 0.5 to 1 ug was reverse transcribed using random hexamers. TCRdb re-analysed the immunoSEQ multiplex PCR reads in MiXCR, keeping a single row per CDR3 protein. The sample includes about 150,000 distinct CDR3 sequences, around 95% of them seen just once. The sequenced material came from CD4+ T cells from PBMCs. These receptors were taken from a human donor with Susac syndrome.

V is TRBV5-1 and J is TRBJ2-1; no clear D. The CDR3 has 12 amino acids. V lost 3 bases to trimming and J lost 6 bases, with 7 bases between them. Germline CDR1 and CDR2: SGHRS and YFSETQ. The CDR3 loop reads CASSSIGNEQFF. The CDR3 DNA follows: TGCGCCAGCAGCTCCATAGGCAATGAGCAGTTCTTC.

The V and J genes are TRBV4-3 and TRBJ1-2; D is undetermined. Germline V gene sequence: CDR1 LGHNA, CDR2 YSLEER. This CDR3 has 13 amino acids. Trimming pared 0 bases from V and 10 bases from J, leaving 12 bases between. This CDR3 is CASSQEISRHYTF. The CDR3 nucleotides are TGCGCCAGCAGCCAAGAGATAAGCAGACACTACACCTTC.

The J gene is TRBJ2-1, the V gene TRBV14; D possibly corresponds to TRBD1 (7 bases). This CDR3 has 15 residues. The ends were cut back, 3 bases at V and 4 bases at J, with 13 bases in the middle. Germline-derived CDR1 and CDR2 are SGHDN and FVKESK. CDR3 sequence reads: CASSQMTGRYNEQFF. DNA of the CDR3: TGTGCCAGCAGCCAGATGACAGGGAGGTACAATGAGCAGTTCTTC.

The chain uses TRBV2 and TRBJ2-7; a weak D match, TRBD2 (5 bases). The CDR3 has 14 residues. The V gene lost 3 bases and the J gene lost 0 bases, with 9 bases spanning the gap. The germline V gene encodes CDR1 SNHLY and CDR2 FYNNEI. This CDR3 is CASSDIRGSYEQYF. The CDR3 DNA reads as TGTGCCAGCAGTGACATTCGGGGCTCCTACGAGCAGTACTTC. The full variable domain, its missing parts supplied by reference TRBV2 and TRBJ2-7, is EPEVTQTPSHQVTQMGQEVILRCVPISNHLYFYWYRQILGQKVEFLVSFYNNEISEKSEIFDDQFSVERPDGSNFTLKIRSTKLEDSAMYFCASSDIRGSYEQYFGPGTRLTVT.

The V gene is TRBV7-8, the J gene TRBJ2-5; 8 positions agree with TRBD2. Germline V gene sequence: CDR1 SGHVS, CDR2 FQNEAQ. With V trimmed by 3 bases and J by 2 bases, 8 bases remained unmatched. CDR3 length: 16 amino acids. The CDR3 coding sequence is TGTGCCAGCAGCTTTCCGTTCCGGGGGGGTCAAGAGACCCAGTACTTC. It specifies CASSFPFRGGQETQYF.

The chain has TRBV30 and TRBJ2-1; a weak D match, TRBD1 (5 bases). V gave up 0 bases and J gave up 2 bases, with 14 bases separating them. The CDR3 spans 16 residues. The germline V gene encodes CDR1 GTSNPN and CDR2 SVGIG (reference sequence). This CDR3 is CAWSVRAGLAYNEQFF. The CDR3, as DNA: TGTGCCTGGAGTGTCAGGGCAGGGCTTGCCTACAATGAGCAGTTCTTC.

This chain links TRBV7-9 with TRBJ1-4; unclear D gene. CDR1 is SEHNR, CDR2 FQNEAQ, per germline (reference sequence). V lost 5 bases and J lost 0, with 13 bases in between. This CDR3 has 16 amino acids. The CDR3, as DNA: TGTGCCAGCAGCCGTCCCACTTCAGCAACTAATGAAAAACTGTTTTTT. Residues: CASSRPTSATNEKLFF.

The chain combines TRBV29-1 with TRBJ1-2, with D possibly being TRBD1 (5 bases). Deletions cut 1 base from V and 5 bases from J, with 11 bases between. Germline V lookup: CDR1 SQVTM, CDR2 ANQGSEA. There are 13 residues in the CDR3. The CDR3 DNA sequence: TGCAGCGTTGAAGGGGGCGGGAAGTATGGCTACACCTTC. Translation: CSVEGGGKYGYTF.

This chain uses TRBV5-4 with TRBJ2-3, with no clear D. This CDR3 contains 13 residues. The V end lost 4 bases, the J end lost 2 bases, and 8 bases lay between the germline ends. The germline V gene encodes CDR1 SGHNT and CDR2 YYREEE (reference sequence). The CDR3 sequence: CASSVWTTDTQYF. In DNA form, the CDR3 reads TGTGCCAGCAGCGTGTGGACCACAGATACGCAGTATTTT.

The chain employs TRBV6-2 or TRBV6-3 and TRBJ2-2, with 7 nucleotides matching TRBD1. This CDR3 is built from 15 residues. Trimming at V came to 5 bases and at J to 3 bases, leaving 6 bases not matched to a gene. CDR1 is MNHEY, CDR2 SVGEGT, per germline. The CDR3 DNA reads TGTGCCAGCAGTCCCGGACAGGATTACACCGGGGAGCTGTTTTTT. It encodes CASSPGQDYTGELFF.

The CDR3 DNA sequence: TGTGCCAGCACCCCCAAGGGGACTAGACGCGACGAGCAGTACTTC. Translation: CASTPKGTRRDEQYF. The chain combines TRBV6-1 with TRBJ2-7, with 8 bases identical to TRBD2. The CDR3 runs to 15 residues. Germline CDR1 is MNHNS and CDR2 is SASEGT. Germline trimming cut 7 bases from V and 5 bases from J; bases unmatched to any gene: 13.

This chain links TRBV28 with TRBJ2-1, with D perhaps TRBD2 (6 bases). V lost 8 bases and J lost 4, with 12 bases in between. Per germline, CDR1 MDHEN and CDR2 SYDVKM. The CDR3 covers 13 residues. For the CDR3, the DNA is TGTGCCAGCGGAGGGAACTTTTACAATGAGCAGTTCTTC. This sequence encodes CASGGNFYNEQFF.

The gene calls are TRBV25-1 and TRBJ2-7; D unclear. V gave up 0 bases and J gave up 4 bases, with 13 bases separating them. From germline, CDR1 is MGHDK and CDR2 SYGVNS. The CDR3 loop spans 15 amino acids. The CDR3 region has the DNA TGTGCCAGCAGTGAATATCGGAGAGGAAAATACGAGCAGTACTTC. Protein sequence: CASSEYRRGKYEQYF.

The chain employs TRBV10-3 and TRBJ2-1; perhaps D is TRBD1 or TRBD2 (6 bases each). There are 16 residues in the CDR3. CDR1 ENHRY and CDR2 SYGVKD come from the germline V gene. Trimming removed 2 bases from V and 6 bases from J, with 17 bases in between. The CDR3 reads CAISEPMGGGGNEQFF. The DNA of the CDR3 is TGTGCCATCAGTGAGCCGATGGGCGGAGGGGGCAATGAGCAGTTCTTC.

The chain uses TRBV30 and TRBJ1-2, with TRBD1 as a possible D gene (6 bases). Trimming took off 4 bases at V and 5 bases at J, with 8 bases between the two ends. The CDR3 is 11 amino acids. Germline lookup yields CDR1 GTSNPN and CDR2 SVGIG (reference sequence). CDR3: CAWTGAYGYTF. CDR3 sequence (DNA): TGTGCCTGGACAGGGGCTTATGGCTACACCTTC. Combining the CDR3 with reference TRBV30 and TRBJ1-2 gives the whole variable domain SQTIHQWPATLVQPVGSPLSLECTVEGTSNPNLYWYRQAAGRGLQLLFYSVGIGQISSEVPQNLSASRPQDRQFILSSKKLLLSDSGFYLCAWTGAYGYTFGSGTRLTVV.

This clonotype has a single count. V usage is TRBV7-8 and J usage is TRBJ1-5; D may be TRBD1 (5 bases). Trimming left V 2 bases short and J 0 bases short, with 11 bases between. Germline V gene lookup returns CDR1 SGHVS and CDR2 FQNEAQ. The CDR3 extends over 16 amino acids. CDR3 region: CASSLLHDSSNQPQHF. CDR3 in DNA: TGTGCCAGCAGCTTACTCCATGACAGTAGCAATCAGCCCCAGCATTTT.

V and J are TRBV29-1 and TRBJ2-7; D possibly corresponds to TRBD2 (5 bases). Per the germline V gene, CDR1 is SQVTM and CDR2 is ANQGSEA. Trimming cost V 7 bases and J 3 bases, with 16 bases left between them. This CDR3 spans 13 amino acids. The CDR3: CSAGGRSGYEQYF. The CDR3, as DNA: TGCAGCGCAGGAGGTCGCTCCGGCTACGAGCAGTACTTC.